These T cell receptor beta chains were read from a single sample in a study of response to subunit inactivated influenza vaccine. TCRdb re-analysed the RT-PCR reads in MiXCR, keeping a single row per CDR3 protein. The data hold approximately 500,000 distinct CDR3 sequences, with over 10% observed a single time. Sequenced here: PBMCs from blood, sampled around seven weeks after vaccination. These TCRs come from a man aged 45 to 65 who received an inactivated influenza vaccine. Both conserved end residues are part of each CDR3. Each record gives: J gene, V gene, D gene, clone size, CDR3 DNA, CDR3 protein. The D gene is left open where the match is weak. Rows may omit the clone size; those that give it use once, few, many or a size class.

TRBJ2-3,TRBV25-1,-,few,TGTGCCAGCAGTGAGGTGGAGGGGGGTGATACGCAGTATTTT,CASSEVEGGDTQYF
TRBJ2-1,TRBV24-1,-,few,TGTGCCACCAGTGATCCGAAAGGGACAACAGACTACAATGAGCAGTTCTTC,CATSDPKGTTDYNEQFF
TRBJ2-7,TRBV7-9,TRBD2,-,TGTGCCAGCAGCTTAATACTAGCGCCCGCCTACGAGCAGTACTTC,CASSLILAPAYEQYF
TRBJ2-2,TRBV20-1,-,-,TGCAGTGCTAGTGCTGACGGGGGAAACACCGGGGAGCTGTTTTTT,CSASADGGNTGELFF
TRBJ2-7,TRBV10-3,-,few,TGTGCCATCAGCAATACAGGGGGACTATACGAGCAGTACTTC,CAISNTGGLYEQYF
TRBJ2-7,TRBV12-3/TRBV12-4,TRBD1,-,TGTGCCAGCAGTTCCGGACAGGGTGGGCAGTACTTC,CASSSGQGGQYF
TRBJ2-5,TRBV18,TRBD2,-,TGTGCCAGCTCACCACGGACGGGGGGGACTGAGACCCAGTACTTC,CASSPRTGGTETQYF
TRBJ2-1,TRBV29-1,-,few,TGCAGCGTGACCAGCCGACTCAACAATGAGCAGTTCTTC,CSVTSRLNNEQFF
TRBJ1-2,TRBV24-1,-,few,TGTGCCACCAGTGACCCAGAGTATGGCTACACCTTC,CATSDPEYGYTF
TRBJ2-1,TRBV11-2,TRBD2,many,TGTGCCAGCAGCCCTATAGCGGGAGCATTGGTCTACTACTACAATGAGCAGTTCTTC,CASSPIAGALVYYYNEQFF
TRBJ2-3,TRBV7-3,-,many,TGTGCCAGCAGCTTGGGGCTGAGCACAGATACGCAGTATTTT,CASSLGLSTDTQYF
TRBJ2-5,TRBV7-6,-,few,TGTGCCAGCAGCGCCGGGACGGTCGTACAAGAGACCCAGTACTTC,CASSAGTVVQETQYF
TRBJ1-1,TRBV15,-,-,TGTGCCACCAGCAGCGGACAGATGAACACTGAAGCTTTCTTT,CATSSGQMNTEAFF
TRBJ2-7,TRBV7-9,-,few,TGTGCCATTGGAGGGAGCGAGCAGTACTTC,CAIGGSEQYF
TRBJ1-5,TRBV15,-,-,TGTGCCACCGCGGACAGAAATCAGCCCCAGCATTTT,CATADRNQPQHF
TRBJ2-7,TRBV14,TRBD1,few,TGTGCCAGCAGCCAAGATCTTCGGACAGGTTCCCCCTACGAGCAGTACTTC,CASSQDLRTGSPYEQYF
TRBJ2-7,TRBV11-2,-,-,TGTGCCAGCAGCTTAGATGCCGGTTACTACGAGCAGTACTTC,CASSLDAGYYEQYF
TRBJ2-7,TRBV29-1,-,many,TGCAGCGTTGAGGGGCTCCCGGACAGCGCCTACGAGCAGTACTTC,CSVEGLPDSAYEQYF
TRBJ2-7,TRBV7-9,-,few,TGTGCCAGCAGCCTACATGGGGGCAGAGACTACGAGCAGTACTTC,CASSLHGGRDYEQYF
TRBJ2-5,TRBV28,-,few,TGTGCCAGCAGTTTAAGTAGGACAGAAGAGACCCAGTACTTC,CASSLSRTEETQYF
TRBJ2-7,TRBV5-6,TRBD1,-,TGTGCCAGCAGCCGGGACAGGCGTTTGCTCGGCGAGCAGTACTTC,CASSRDRRLLGEQYF
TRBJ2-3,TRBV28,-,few,TGTGCCAGCAGTTTCGGGCCGACCACAGATACGCAGTATTTT,CASSFGPTTDTQYF
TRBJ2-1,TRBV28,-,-,TGTGCCAGCAGTGGGACTTCCTTAGCCAACAATGAGCAGTTCTTC,CASSGTSLANNEQFF
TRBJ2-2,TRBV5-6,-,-,TGTGCCAGCAGCTGGGGGACTCCTGGCACCGGGGAGCTGTTTTTT,CASSWGTPGTGELFF
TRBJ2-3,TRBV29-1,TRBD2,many,TGCAGCGTTGAGATGGGAGGGTATGAAGATACGCAGTATTTT,CSVEMGGYEDTQYF
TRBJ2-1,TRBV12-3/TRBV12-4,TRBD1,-,TGTGCCAGCAGTAATCCGGGACAGGGGCTCTTC,CASSNPGQGLF
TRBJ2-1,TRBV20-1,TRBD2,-,TGCAGTGCTAGAATAGCGGGACACTCCTACAATGAGCAGTTCTTC,CSARIAGHSYNEQFF
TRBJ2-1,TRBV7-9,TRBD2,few,TGTGCCAGCAGCAGGGAGGGGTGGGTTAATGAGCAGTTCTTC,CASSREGWVNEQFF
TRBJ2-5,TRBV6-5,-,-,TGTGCCAGCAGTTTTGGGGGGGCTTTGGAGACCCAGTACTTC,CASSFGGALETQYF
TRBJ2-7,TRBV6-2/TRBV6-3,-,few,TGTGCCAGCAGTTCCCCCGGGGCCTCCCTCTACGAGCAGTACTTC,CASSSPGASLYEQYF
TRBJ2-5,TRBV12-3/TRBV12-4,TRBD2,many,TGTGCCAGCAGTCGAGGGTCTAGCGGGCAAGAGACCCAGTACTTC,CASSRGSSGQETQYF
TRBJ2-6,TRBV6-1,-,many,TGTGCCAGCAGCCCTACAGGTGCTGGGGCCAACGTCCTGACTTTC,CASSPTGAGANVLTF
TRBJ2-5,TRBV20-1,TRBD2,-,TGCAGTGCCCATTATAGCGGGAGGGCGGAGGGAGAGACCCAGTACTTC,CSAHYSGRAEGETQYF
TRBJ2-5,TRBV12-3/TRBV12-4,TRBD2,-,TGTGCCAGCAGTCCCGGGACTAGCGGGAGCGACCAGTACTTC,CASSPGTSGSDQYF
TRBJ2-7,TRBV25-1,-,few,TGTGCCAGCAGTGATGTTAGCACCTACGAGCAGTACTTC,CASSDVSTYEQYF
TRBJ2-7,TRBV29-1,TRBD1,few,TGCAGCGCGCGACAGGGTGAGGTTAACGAGCAGTACTTC,CSARQGEVNEQYF
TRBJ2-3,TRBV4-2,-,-,TGTGCCAGCAGCCAAGACCAGATTAGCACAGATACGCAGTATTTT,CASSQDQISTDTQYF
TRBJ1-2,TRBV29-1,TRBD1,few,TGCAGCGGCGACAGGGCGGGATATGGCTACACCTTC,CSGDRAGYGYTF
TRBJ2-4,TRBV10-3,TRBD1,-,TGTGCCATCAGTGAGTCCTGGACAGGGCGAGGCAAAAACATTCAGTACTTC,CAISESWTGRGKNIQYF
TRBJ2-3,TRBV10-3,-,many,TGTGCCATCAGCCTGGGTGGACCGCGCGCAGATACGCAGTATTTT,CAISLGGPRADTQYF
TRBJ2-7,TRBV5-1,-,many,TGCGCCAGCAGCTTGTTTGCCGACGAGCAGTACTTC,CASSLFADEQYF
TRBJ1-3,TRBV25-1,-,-,TGTGCCAGCACCCTCGAAGGCGCTTCTGGAAACACCATATATTTT,CASTLEGASGNTIYF
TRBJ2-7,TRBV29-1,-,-,TGCAGCGTTATGGTTGGCGAGCAGTACTTC,CSVMVGEQYF
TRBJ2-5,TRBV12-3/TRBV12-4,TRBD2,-,TGTGCCAGCGAATTAGCGGGAGGGCCGGAGACCCAGTACTTC,CASELAGGPETQYF
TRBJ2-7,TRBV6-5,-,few,TGTGCCAGTGGACAGTCCTACGAGCAGTACTTC,CASGQSYEQYF
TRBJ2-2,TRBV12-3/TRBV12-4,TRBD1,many,TGTGCCAGCAGTTGGACAGGCGACACCGGGGAGCTGTTTTTT,CASSWTGDTGELFF
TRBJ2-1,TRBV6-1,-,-,TGTGCCAGCAGGGACAACAGGGCTGGTGAGCAGTTCTTC,CASRDNRAGEQFF
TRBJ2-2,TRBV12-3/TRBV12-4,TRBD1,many,TGTGCCAGCAGCCCGGGACAGGGGCACACCGGGGAGCTGTTTTTT,CASSPGQGHTGELFF